This T cell receptor beta chain was obtained from a study of post-analysis software for immune sequencing data (dated by TCRdb to the mid-2010s). Regarding the complete study: Disease courses on record covered relapsing-remitting, secondary progressive and progressive-relapsing multiple sclerosis, though some patients had no subtype annotation. The patient repertoires were set against eleven to twelve previously published healthy control repertoires from donors whose ages ranged from roughly 6 to 27 years. A subset of samples was prepared in parallel using single-end sample barcoding, then pooled and co-amplified after Illumina adapter ligation.

Library preparation used PCR. The data were produced on an Illumina HiSeq 2500. To reduce PCR and sequencing biases, unique molecular identifiers were incorporated into the TCR beta cDNA libraries. Every 1 to 10 million input T cells yielded about 500,000 cDNA molecules, meaning each molecule approximated one T cell. The patient libraries were prepared and sequenced with the same protocol used for the earlier healthy control dataset. Within a given batch, samples were prepared together, multiplexed and sequenced on the same HiSeq lane. The original pipeline was this. Raw barcoded reads were processed with MIGEC, discarding single-read molecular identifier groups before consensus assembly and CDR3 extraction. VDJtools was used for post-analysis of the clonotype tables, with diversity normalized by down-sampling every dataset to the smallest sample size. Repertoire overlap clustering matched CDR3 amino acid but not nucleotide sequences to correct batch-related cross-sample contamination. TCRdb ran its own pipeline on the public reads, namely fastp trimming at Q25 and MiXCR clone calling, and kept in-frame beta chains. Records with the same CDR3 protein are collapsed into one entry carrying the most frequent genes and DNA. These V and J calls rely on TCRdb rather than the paper's analysis. The table for this sample lists fewer than 850,000 distinct CDR3 sequences; 25% to 30% of them were counted only once. The ten largest clonotypes hold roughly 0.57% of the sample.

TCR beta repertoires were profiled from peripheral blood of 13 young patients with multiple sclerosis to demonstrate the VDJtools post-analysis software. Multiple sclerosis patients were children and adolescents aged about 6 to 15 years. As to this clonotype: The target of this receptor is not known. No much larger clone is present one base from it, and per-base qualities are unavailable.

CDR1 is given as SGDLS and CDR2 as YYNGEE, both from the germline V gene. Trimming removed 0 bases from V and 4 bases from J; the gene matches leave 5 bases unexplained. Measured from the cysteine to the phenylalanine, the CDR3 is 15 residues long. The kept DNA is CDR3 alone, 45 bases in frame from the first base. Summary of the overall study and its limitations: Compared with controls, multiple sclerosis patients had significantly lower normalized Chao1 diversity, a finding suggesting substantial peripheral T-cell clonal expansion. Patients showed significantly higher frequencies than controls for a handful of TRBV segments, among them TRBV5-6, TRBV5-1 and TRBV20-1. Direct clustering with F measure revealed strong co-clustering of samples prepared in the same batch, which led to a batch-effect correction. The multiple sclerosis patient group was slightly younger than the control group.

Sequencing was performed on blood. This TCR was recovered from a girl aged 5-17 years with multiple sclerosis. Recombination joined TRBV9 with TRBJ2-3; 7 bases in the middle match TRBD2. In nucleotides, the sequence is TGTGCCAGCAGCGTAGGGGGGAGCGGGGCAGATACGCAGTATTTT. Translation gives CASSVGGSGADTQYF.